A single sample gave rise to the 2 T cell receptor beta chains below, sequenced in a study of blood T cell repertoires in COVID-19. Some clones are missing from TCRdb's copy, which holds only in-frame ones; the method was immunoSEQ multiplex PCR. Of 90,000 to 150,000 clones in the sample, roughly nine tenths were seen once. Sequencing was carried out using peripheral blood. These TCRs come from a man in his 70s who had recovered from COVID-19.

For the CDR3, the DNA is TGTGCCAGCAGTACCCGGGGACACCCTCTGGACGAGCAGTACTTC. Its translation: CASSTRGHPLDEQYF. This rearrangement joins TRBV28 to TRBJ2-7, with a possible D match to TRBD1 (6 bases). V shed 5 bases and J shed 5 bases, with 19 bases lying between them. This CDR3 region has 15 residues. The germline CDR1 and CDR2 sequences are MDHEN and SYDVKM.

The chain uses TRBV24-1 and TRBJ2-3, with 10 positions matching TRBD2. The CDR3 has 17 residues. V lost 10 bases and J lost 4; bases outside the gene matches: 16. CDR1 KGHDR and CDR2 SFDVKD come from the germline V gene. The CDR3 loop reads CATSRKASGSVADTQYF. Written as DNA, the CDR3 is TGTGCCACATCAAGAAAGGCTAGCGGGAGTGTGGCAGATACGCAGTATTTT.